A selection of T cell receptor beta chains follows, all from one sample in a study of blood T cells in healthy people across ages. TCRdb passed the 5' RACE reads through MiXCR, listing each CDR3 protein once. The profile shows 1.5 million to 2 million distinct CDR3 sequences, roughly 30% of them singletons. Sequencing was done on a sample of blood. These receptors came from a woman in her 30s in good health. Both conserved end residues are part of each CDR3. The order of the fields is clone size, D gene, J gene, V gene, CDR3 protein, CDR3 DNA. D genes are given only for firm matches. Size tells how often a clone was seen (once, few, many) or the class of an expanded clone, and some rows leave it out.

>few|TRBD2|TRBJ2-1|TRBV7-2
CASSLESSGGNNEQFF
TGTGCCAGCAGCTTAGAGTCTAGCGGGGGGAACAATGAGCAGTTCTTC
>many|NA|TRBJ2-5|TRBV7-2
CASSLAVPGETQYF
TGTGCCAGCAGCTTAGCTGTCCCGGGGGAGACCCAGTACTTC
>NA|NA|TRBJ2-7|TRBV5-1
CASSRDGTNEQYF
TGCGCCAGCAGCCGGGACGGAACCAACGAGCAGTACTTC
>few|NA|TRBJ2-2|TRBV20-1
CSAAPENTGELFF
TGCAGTGCCGCGCCAGAGAACACCGGGGAGCTGTTTTTT
>NA|NA|TRBJ2-7|TRBV21-1
CASSKGQGAGEQYF
TGTGCCAGCAGCAAGGGCCAGGGGGCTGGCGAGCAGTACTTC
>many|TRBD2|TRBJ2-1|TRBV29-1
CSGSLAGGINEQFF
TGCAGCGGCTCTCTAGCGGGGGGTATCAATGAGCAGTTCTTC
>NA|NA|TRBJ2-1|TRBV18
CASSPTSAAAYNEQFF
TGTGCCAGCTCACCCACCTCCGCAGCCGCCTACAATGAGCAGTTCTTC
>NA|NA|TRBJ2-7|TRBV12-3/TRBV12-4
CASRGGGGKISYEQYF
TGTGCCAGCAGGGGGGGCGGGGGAAAAATCTCCTACGAGCAGTACTTC
>few|NA|TRBJ2-5|TRBV9
CASSSGIIETQYF
TGTGCCAGCAGCTCCGGGATAATTGAGACCCAGTACTTC
>NA|NA|TRBJ2-5|TRBV5-1
CASSFRPAPEETQYF
TGCGCCAGCAGCTTTAGACCCGCCCCCGAAGAGACCCAGTACTTC
>NA|NA|TRBJ2-5|TRBV7-2
CASTQGGSLAGETQYF
TGTGCCAGCACCCAGGGGGGGAGTCTGGCGGGAGAGACCCAGTACTTC
>few|TRBD2|TRBJ2-1|TRBV4-3
CASSQSPSGSSYNEQFF
TGCGCCAGCAGCCAGTCACCTAGCGGGAGCTCCTACAATGAGCAGTTCTTC
>NA|NA|TRBJ2-4|TRBV28
CASSQWGGAKNIQYF
TGTGCCAGCAGCCAGTGGGGTGGGGCCAAAAACATTCAGTACTTC
>many|TRBD2|TRBJ2-1|TRBV29-1
CSAQTSGTYNEQFF
TGCAGCGCCCAGACTAGCGGAACATACAATGAGCAGTTCTTC
>many|NA|TRBJ1-5|TRBV6-5
CASSQLPPPQHF
TGTGCCAGCAGCCAGCTACCTCCACCCCAGCATTTT
>NA|NA|TRBJ1-5|TRBV12-3/TRBV12-4
CASSNTGNGNQPQHF
TGTGCCAGCAGCAATACAGGGAATGGCAATCAGCCCCAGCATTTT
>NA|NA|TRBJ1-4|TRBV18
CASSRWEVTATNEKLFF
TGTGCCAGCTCCCGCTGGGAGGTGACAGCAACTAATGAAAAACTGTTTTTT
>many|TRBD2|TRBJ2-1|TRBV29-1
CSAATSGGAVEQFF
TGCAGCGCCGCGACTAGCGGGGGGGCAGTTGAGCAGTTCTTC
>NA|NA|TRBJ2-7|TRBV29-1
CSVDKGVYNEQYF
TGCAGCGTTGATAAAGGTGTTTACAATGAGCAGTACTTC
>few|TRBD2|TRBJ2-1|TRBV5-1
CASIAGGPKNEQFF
TGCGCCAGCATTGCGGGAGGGCCAAAAAATGAGCAGTTCTTC
>NA|NA|TRBJ1-1|TRBV7-9
CTSSLFRRPGYSIKNTEAFF
TGTACCAGCAGCTTATTCCGGAGACCAGGATACTCTATTAAGAACACTGAAGCTTTCTTT
>NA|NA|TRBJ2-7|TRBV20-1
CSARDPFSYEQYF
TGCAGTGCTAGAGACCCTTTCTCCTACGAGCAGTACTTC
>NA|NA|TRBJ2-2|TRBV18
CASSPISRSEELFF
TGTGCCAGCTCACCAATTTCGCGATCGGAGGAGCTGTTTTTT
>NA|NA|TRBJ2-3|TRBV4-2
CASSQDTYTDTQYF
TGTGCCAGCAGCCAAGATACCTACACAGATACGCAGTATTTT
>NA|NA|TRBJ2-7|TRBV27
CASSLKSGLNYEQYF
TGTGCCAGCAGTTTAAAATCGGGGCTCAACTACGAGCAGTACTTC
>few|NA|TRBJ2-7|TRBV7-9
CASSPARVDEQYF
TGTGCCAGCAGCCCAGCCAGGGTGGACGAGCAGTACTTC
>many|NA|TRBJ2-1|TRBV9
CASSVEGGPYNEQFF
TGTGCCAGCAGCGTAGAGGGGGGTCCCTACAATGAGCAGTTCTTC
>few|NA|TRBJ1-1|TRBV3-1
CASSQAHYTEAFF
TGTGCCAGCAGCCAAGCTCACTACACTGAAGCTTTCTTT
>NA|TRBD2|TRBJ2-3|TRBV12-3/TRBV12-4
CASSSGLAGSDTQYF
TGTGCCAGCAGTTCGGGACTAGCGGGATCAGATACGCAGTATTTT
>many|NA|TRBJ2-4|TRBV7-2
CASSLAIAKNIQYF
TGTGCCAGCAGCTTAGCCATAGCCAAAAACATTCAGTACTTC
>NA|NA|TRBJ1-2|TRBV6-5
CASSYARVRSNYGYTF
TGTGCCAGCAGTTACGCCCGGGTCAGATCGAACTATGGCTACACCTTC
>once|NA|TRBJ1-2|TRBV30
CAWSRDVANYGYTF
TGTGCCTGGAGCCGGGACGTAGCCAACTATGGCTACACCTTC
>few|TRBD2|TRBJ2-1|TRBV3-1
CASSPKEAGPHRSTNEQFF
TGTGCCAGCAGCCCAAAGGAAGCGGGACCCCACCGCTCGACTAATGAGCAGTTCTTC
>many|NA|TRBJ2-1|TRBV5-1
CASSLAGKEQFF
TGCGCCAGCAGCTTGGCCGGGAAGGAGCAGTTCTTC
>NA|TRBD2|TRBJ2-1|TRBV20-1
CSARGTSGGSYNEQFF
TGCAGTGCTAGGGGGACTAGCGGGGGCTCCTACAATGAGCAGTTCTTC
>few|TRBD2|TRBJ2-2|TRBV28
CASRRNGGTGELFF
TGTGCCAGCAGGAGGAACGGGGGGACCGGGGAGCTGTTTTTT
>NA|TRBD2|TRBJ2-1|TRBV12-3/TRBV12-4
CAGSSRLAGGHNEQFF
TGTGCCGGCAGTTCCAGACTAGCGGGAGGGCACAATGAGCAGTTCTTC
>few|NA|TRBJ2-4|TRBV7-2
CASDKGGIQYF
TGTGCCAGTGACAAGGGGGGGATTCAGTACTTC
>NA|TRBD1|TRBJ1-2|TRBV29-1
CGVEARQGNGYTF
TGCGGCGTTGAAGCTCGACAGGGTAATGGCTACACCTTC
>NA|NA|TRBJ1-1|TRBV7-9
CASSAPEFTEAFF
TGTGCCAGCAGCGCTCCAGAGTTCACTGAAGCTTTCTTT
>few|TRBD2|TRBJ2-1|TRBV28
CASSSGGRSLGSYNEQFF
TGTGCCAGCAGTTCTGGCGGGAGATCACTGGGGTCCTACAATGAGCAGTTCTTC
>NA|NA|TRBJ2-5|TRBV18
CASSNGQETQYF
TGTGCCAGCTCAAACGGGCAAGAGACCCAGTACTTC
>NA|NA|TRBJ2-1|TRBV20-1
CSKVADNNEQFF
TGCAGCAAAGTGGCAGATAACAATGAGCAGTTCTTC
>NA|TRBD1|TRBJ1-2|TRBV20-1
CSARDGGYTSGGGYTF
TGCAGTGCTAGAGATGGGGGCTATACCTCAGGGGGTGGCTACACCTTC
>NA|TRBD1|TRBJ2-1|TRBV2
CASRGTGAISSYNEQFF
TGTGCCAGCAGGGGTACAGGGGCAATTAGCTCCTACAATGAGCAGTTCTTC
>few|TRBD1|TRBJ1-2|TRBV29-1
CSVIGQGASGYTF
TGCAGCGTTATTGGACAGGGGGCGTCGGGCTACACCTTC
>few|TRBD1|TRBJ2-7|TRBV28
CASRPSGTATYEQYF
TGTGCCAGCAGGCCCTCCGGGACAGCCACCTACGAGCAGTACTTC
>NA|TRBD2|TRBJ2-3|TRBV29-1
CSVEAPGGIVDTQYF
TGCAGCGTCGAAGCCCCCGGGGGGATAGTGGATACGCAGTATTTT
>once|NA|TRBJ1-2|TRBV7-9
CASSSPRGGGYTF
TGTGCCAGCAGCTCACCTAGGGGGGGTGGCTACACCTTC
>NA|TRBD2|TRBJ2-4|TRBV4-1
CASSQDPAGGVGNIQYF
TGCGCCAGCAGCCAAGATCCAGCGGGAGGGGTTGGAAACATTCAGTACTTC
>NA|TRBD2|TRBJ2-1|TRBV12-3/TRBV12-4
CASSLGGGGTEQFF
TGTGCCAGCAGTTTAGGCGGGGGGGGGACTGAGCAGTTCTTC
>many|NA|TRBJ2-4|TRBV12-5
CASASDPLKQYF
TGTGCTAGTGCCTCGGACCCGTTAAAGCAGTACTTC
>many|NA|TRBJ2-5|TRBV18
CASSPPASTEETQYF
TGTGCCAGCTCCCCTCCGGCCAGTACTGAAGAGACCCAGTACTTC
>many|NA|TRBJ2-3|TRBV7-9
CASSLAGPGTQYF
TGTGCCAGCAGCTTAGCCGGCCCAGGGACGCAGTATTTT